The TCR beta chain under discussion was sequenced for a study of T cells in Graves' hyperthyroidism and ophthalmopathy. On the study more broadly: Peripheral blood was secured at the point of initial diagnosis, before any treatment.

Notes on the study in general: Prediction of ophthalmopathy progression came a median roughly 6.7 months pre-onset.

Notes on this clonotype: Antigen specificity is unknown. A much larger clone sits a single nucleotide away, making a read error possible. This CDR3 fails to terminate in the conserved phenylalanine or tryptophan, so it likely reflects a read error.

From RNA transcripts, TCR beta CDR3 regions were amplified. The primer set for the first-round RT-PCR of the TCR CDR3 was HTBI. MiXCR, applied by TCRdb to the multiplex PCR reads, yields one record per CDR3 protein. The sample carries a few hundred thousand distinct CDR3 sequences, 20% recorded once. Diagnosis rested on symptoms, serum thyroxine and TRAb, thyroid ultrasound, and orbital computed tomography. The receptor's source is a man younger than 35 with Graves' hyperthyroidism. What was sequenced was blood.

CDR3 in amino acids: CASSLPGVGTEAFY. CDR3 nucleotide sequence: TGTGCCAGCAGCTTACCAGGGGTCGGCACTGAAGCTTTCTAT. This rearrangement joins TRBV13 to TRBJ1-1, with a weak D call TRBD1 (6 bases). Germline CDR1 reads PRHDT; CDR2 reads FYEKMQ (reference sequence). The CDR3 contains 14 residues. The V and J ends lost 2 bases and 4 bases respectively, with 11 bases between them.